The clone carrying this TCR beta chain was observed many times. The sample belongs to a study of Graves' ophthalmopathy and Graves' hyperthyroidism. The ends lost 5 bases at V and 1 base at J; junction bases unmatched: 5. The germline V gene has CDR1 SEHNR and CDR2 FQNEAQ (reference sequence). CDR3 length: 14 residues. Transcripts of RNA were the source for amplifying TCR beta CDR3 regions. HTBI primers were used in a first-round RT-PCR, which preceded a second-round multiplex PCR. MiXCR was run by TCRdb on the multiplex PCR reads, yielding one entry per CDR3 protein. The sample lists some 1.1 million distinct CDR3 sequences; about 38% were seen once.

Input material: peripheral blood or thyroid tissue (not recorded which). The V call is TRBV7-9, the J call TRBJ2-7, with 7 bases matching TRBD2. The clonotype originates from an adult man with Graves' hyperthyroidism. Written as DNA, the CDR3 is TGTGCCAGCAGCCTGCGGGGGACTTCCTACGAGCAGTACTTC. Residues: CASSLRGTSYEQYF.